The source of this TCR beta chain is a study of radiotherapy plus CTLA-4 blockade in lung cancer. The wider study: Disease control reached more than 30%, with objective responses in around 20%. The study, taken as a whole, reports: Blood saw expansion of tumor-derived TCR clones after radiotherapy plus ipilimumab. Early shifts in blood T cell clones, with interferon-beta, reportedly predicted response best.

The study treated chemo-refractory metastatic non-small-cell lung cancer patients with focal radiation plus ipilimumab CTLA-4 blockade. The CDR3 consists of 15 residues. Per germline, CDR1 MDHEN and CDR2 SYDVKM. Trimming removed 3 bases at V and 5 bases at J, with 16 bases between. As regards this clone: Its antigen is unidentified.

The table came from immunoSEQ multiplex PCR; TCRdb's copy has only in-frame clones and leaves some out. This sample yields 45,000 to 55,000 clones, of which approximately 85% are seen a single time; 3.3% belongs to the top ten. This receptor was identified in a human donor with non-small cell lung cancer who had stable disease on radiotherapy plus ipilimumab. The specimen comprised peripheral blood, sampled from a patient treated with radiotherapy plus ipilimumab. J is TRBJ1-2 and V is TRBV28, with TRBD1 as a possible D gene (6 bases). The CDR3 coding sequence is TGTGCCAGCAGTTTCCAGGGGAGGGAGATATATGGCTACACCTTC. Translation: CASSFQGREIYGYTF.